Listed below are T cell receptor beta chains from one sample, sequenced in a study of Ad26.COV2.S vaccination and SARS-CoV-2 variants. TCRdb's copy holds only in-frame clones and misses some; the assay was immunoSEQ multiplex PCR. The sample contains approximately 340,000 clones, 85% of which appear only once. Source: peripheral blood, taken in a trial of Ad26.COV2.S vaccine versus placebo. The receptors derive from a person between 18 and 60 years old who received the Ad26.COV2.S COVID-19 vaccine or a placebo. Both conserved end residues are part of each CDR3. The D gene is left open where the match is weak. Where a row states a size, it is once, few, many or the class of an expanded clone; other rows omit it.

TRBJ1-5 | . | TRBV10-3 | TRBD1 | CAIRSTGAQPQHF | TGTGCCATCAGATCGACAGGGGCTCAGCCCCAGCATTTT
TRBJ1-4 | . | TRBV29-1 | . | CSVFNRNEKLFF | TGCAGCGTTTTTAACAGGAATGAAAAACTGTTTTTT
TRBJ2-7 | . | TRBV11-2 | TRBD2 | CASSDSGGASYEQYF | TGTGCCAGCAGCGACAGCGGGGGGGCCTCCTACGAGCAGTACTTC
TRBJ2-3 | . | TRBV6-5 | . | CASRRTTTDTQYF | TGTGCCAGCAGGCGGACTACCACAGATACGCAGTATTTT
TRBJ1-1 | . | TRBV19 | . | CASTPRQTRQNTEAFF | TGTGCCAGTACCCCGAGACAGACGCGACAGAACACTGAAGCTTTCTTT
TRBJ1-1 | once | TRBV9 | . | CASSVNTNTEAFF | TGTGCCAGCAGCGTAAATACGAACACTGAAGCTTTCTTT
TRBJ1-4 | . | TRBV5-1 | TRBD1 | CASSLQGVATNEKLFF | TGCGCCAGCAGCTTGCAGGGGGTTGCAACTAATGAAAAACTGTTTTTT
TRBJ2-7 | . | TRBV6-6 | . | CASSYAPHSYEQYF | TGTGCCAGCAGTTACGCCCCTCACTCCTACGAGCAGTACTTC
TRBJ2-7 | . | TRBV7-2 | . | CASSLGTGTPYEQYF | TGTGCCAGCAGCTTAGGCACCGGGACTCCCTACGAGCAGTACTTC
TRBJ2-3 | once | TRBV7-2 | . | CASSFTPTSTDTQYF | TGTGCCAGCAGCTTTACACCGACTAGCACAGATACGCAGTATTTT
TRBJ1-6 | . | TRBV10-1 | TRBD1 | CASSARPGQHSPLHF | TGCGCCAGCAGTGCACGACCGGGACAGCATTCACCCCTCCACTTT
TRBJ2-7 | . | TRBV29-1 | . | CSVEWGARYEQYF | TGCAGCGTTGAATGGGGGGCGAGGTACGAGCAGTACTTC
TRBJ2-3 | . | TRBV11-3 | TRBD2 | CASSPGTSFRGTDTQYF | TGTGCCAGCAGCCCCGGGACTAGCTTTCGGGGAACAGATACGCAGTATTTT
TRBJ1-2 | . | TRBV6-2/TRBV6-3 | TRBD1 | CASSKEGAYYGYTF | TGTGCCAGCAGCAAAGAGGGGGCTTACTATGGCTACACCTTC
TRBJ1-1 | . | TRBV7-9 | . | CASSYIDTEAFF | TGTGCCAGCAGCTACATTGACACTGAAGCTTTCTTT
TRBJ2-2 | few | TRBV4-1 | . | CASSQQDLFVNTGELFF | TGCGCCAGCAGCCAACAGGACCTCTTTGTTAACACCGGGGAGCTGTTTTTT
TRBJ1-2 | . | TRBV7-2 | TRBD1 | CASSPGQGYGYTF | TGTGCCAGCAGCCCCGGACAGGGATATGGCTACACCTTC
TRBJ2-7 | . | TRBV6-6 | TRBD2 | CASSKQTSGGTYEQYF | TGTGCCAGCAGTAAACAGACTAGCGGGGGAACCTACGAGCAGTACTTC
TRBJ1-3 | once | TRBV23-1 | . | CASSQDGLSSGNTIYF | TGCGCCAGCAGCCAGGACGGACTTTCCTCTGGAAACACCATATATTTT
TRBJ2-1 | once | TRBV5-6 | TRBD1 | CASRGRDRGDEQFF | TGTGCCAGCAGGGGACGCGACAGGGGGGATGAGCAGTTCTTC
TRBJ2-1 | . | TRBV23-1 | . | CASSQPPITKSGIYNEQFF | TGCGCCAGCAGTCAACCACCAATAACGAAGTCCGGGATTTACAATGAGCAGTTCTTC
TRBJ2-2 | . | TRBV6-2/TRBV6-3 | TRBD1 | CASSSGQGGRTGELFF | TGTGCCAGCAGTTCCGGACAGGGGGGGCGCACCGGGGAGCTGTTTTTT
TRBJ1-4 | . | TRBV27 | . | CASSLSPWPQGDEKLFF | TGTGCCAGCAGTTTATCTCCGTGGCCCCAAGGTGATGAAAAACTGTTTTTT
TRBJ1-2 | . | TRBV4-3 | TRBD1 | CASSQVEGAHQRGYTF | TGCGCCAGCAGCCAAGTCGAGGGGGCGCATCAGAGAGGCTACACCTTC
TRBJ1-1 | . | TRBV3-1/TRBV3-2 | . | CASSHLDRWAEAFF | TGTGCCAGCAGCCACCTGGATCGGTGGGCTGAAGCTTTCTTT
TRBJ2-1 | . | TRBV30 | . | CAWDGSSYNEQFF | TGTGCCTGGGACGGTAGCTCCTACAATGAGCAGTTCTTC
TRBJ2-3 | . | TRBV5-4 | TRBD2 | CASSLWVGLGPSTDTQYF | TGTGCCAGCAGCTTGTGGGTAGGACTAGGCCCAAGCACAGATACGCAGTATTTT
TRBJ1-3 | . | TRBV7-2 | . | CASSLGGSSGNTIYF | TGTGCCAGCAGCTTAGGAGGAAGCTCTGGAAACACCATATATTTT
TRBJ2-5 | . | TRBV6-5 | TRBD2 | CASSYSFGGGQETQYF | TGTGCCAGCAGTTACTCGTTTGGGGGGGGACAAGAGACCCAGTACTTC
TRBJ2-3 | once | TRBV5-1 | . | CASSLGPLKDTQYF | TGCGCCAGCAGCTTAGGGCCTTTGAAAGATACGCAGTATTTT
TRBJ2-2 | few | TRBV4-1 | TRBD2 | CASSQGLTWARAGDTGELFF | TGCGCCAGCAGCCAAGGGTTGACGTGGGCCAGGGCGGGGGACACCGGGGAGCTGTTTTTT
TRBJ2-7 | . | TRBV28 | . | CASAGSPSYEQYF | TGTGCCAGCGCAGGGTCCCCATCCTACGAGCAGTACTTC
TRBJ2-3 | . | TRBV27 | . | CASSLSSHTDTQYF | TGTGCCAGCAGTTTATCCAGCCACACAGATACGCAGTATTTT
TRBJ1-5 | . | TRBV28 | . | CASSQIWQPQHF | TGTGCCAGCAGTCAGATCTGGCAGCCCCAGCATTTT
TRBJ1-2 | once | TRBV19 | TRBD1 | CASSTQAGTARSNYGYTF | TGTGCCAGTAGTACGCAAGCCGGGACAGCGCGCTCTAACTATGGCTACACCTTC
TRBJ2-3 | . | TRBV7-9 | TRBD2 | CASSFSSGRGVDTQYF | TGTGCCAGCAGCTTTTCTAGCGGGAGAGGTGTAGATACGCAGTATTTT
TRBJ1-2 | . | TRBV6-6 | . | CASSRTGSTNLSGYTF | TGTGCCAGCAGCCGTACCGGGTCTACGAATTTATCTGGCTACACCTTC
TRBJ2-1 | . | TRBV24-1 | . | CATSDLIDNEQFF | TGTGCCACCAGTGATCTAATTGACAATGAGCAGTTCTTC
TRBJ1-3 | . | TRBV28 | TRBD1 | CASSPGGVGNTIYF | TGTGCCAGCAGTCCAGGGGGCGTTGGAAACACCATATATTTT
TRBJ2-5 | . | TRBV27 | TRBD2 | CASGGLAGERQETQYF | TGTGCCAGTGGCGGGCTAGCGGGAGAAAGGCAAGAGACCCAGTACTTC